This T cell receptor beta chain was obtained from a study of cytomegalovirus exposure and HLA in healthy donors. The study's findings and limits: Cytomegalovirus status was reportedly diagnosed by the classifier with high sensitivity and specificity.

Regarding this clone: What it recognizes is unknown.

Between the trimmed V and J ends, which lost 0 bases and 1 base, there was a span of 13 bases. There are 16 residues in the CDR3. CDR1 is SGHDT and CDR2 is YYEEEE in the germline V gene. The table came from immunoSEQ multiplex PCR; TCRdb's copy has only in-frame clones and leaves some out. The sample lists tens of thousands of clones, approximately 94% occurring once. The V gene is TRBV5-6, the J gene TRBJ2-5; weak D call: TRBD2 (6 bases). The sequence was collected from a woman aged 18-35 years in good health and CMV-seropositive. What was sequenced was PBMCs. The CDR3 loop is CASSLVYRGSQETQYF. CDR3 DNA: TGTGCCAGCAGCTTGGTGTACCGGGGGAGCCAAGAGACCCAGTACTTC.